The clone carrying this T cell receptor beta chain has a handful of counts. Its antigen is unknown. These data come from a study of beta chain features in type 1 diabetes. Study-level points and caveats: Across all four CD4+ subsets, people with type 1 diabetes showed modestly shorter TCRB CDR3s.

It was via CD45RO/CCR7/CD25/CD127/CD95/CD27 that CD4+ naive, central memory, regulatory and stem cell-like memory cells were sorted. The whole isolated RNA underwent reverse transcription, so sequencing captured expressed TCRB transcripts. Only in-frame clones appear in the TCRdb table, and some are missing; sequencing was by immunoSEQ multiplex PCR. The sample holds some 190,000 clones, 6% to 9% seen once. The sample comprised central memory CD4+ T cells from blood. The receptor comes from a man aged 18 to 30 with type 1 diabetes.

The CDR3 reads CASSFGITSHGRETQYF. As DNA, the CDR3 is TGTGCCAGCAGTTTCGGGATCACTAGCCACGGGCGAGAGACCCAGTACTTC. The J gene is TRBJ2-5, the V gene TRBV28, with a possible D match to TRBD2 (6 bases). With 3 bases removed from V and 4 bases from J, the gap between germline ends came to 21 bases. The CDR3 contains 17 residues. Germline V CDR1 and CDR2: MDHEN, SYDVKM.